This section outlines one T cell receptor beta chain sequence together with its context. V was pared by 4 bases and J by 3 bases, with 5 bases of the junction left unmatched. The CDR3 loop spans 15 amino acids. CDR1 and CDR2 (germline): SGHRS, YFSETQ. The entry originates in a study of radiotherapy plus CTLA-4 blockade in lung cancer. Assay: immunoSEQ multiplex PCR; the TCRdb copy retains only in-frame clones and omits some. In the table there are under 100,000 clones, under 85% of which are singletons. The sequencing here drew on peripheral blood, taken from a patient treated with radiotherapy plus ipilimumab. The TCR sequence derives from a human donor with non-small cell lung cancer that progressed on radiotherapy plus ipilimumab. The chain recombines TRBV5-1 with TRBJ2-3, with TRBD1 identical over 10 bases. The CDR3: CASSTGTGVTDTQYF. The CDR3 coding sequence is TGCGCCAGCAGCACCGGGACAGGGGTTACAGATACGCAGTATTTT.